A single sample gave rise to the 32 T cell receptor beta chains below, sequenced in a study of tumor-infiltrating lymphocytes in primary liver carcinoma. Both blood RNA, taken from unsorted whole blood, and germline DNA were extracted. Reverse transcription of around 500 ng total RNA with a constant-region primer produced TCR beta cDNA. Library construction for TCR beta comprised three nested multiplex PCR rounds performed with slightly modified ARM-PCR. PCR rounds one and two used TRBV1-TRBV30 forward primers with a C-beta reverse primer for around 11 cycles each. TCRdb reanalysed the multiplex PCR reads using MiXCR and keeps one entry per CDR3 protein. The sample contains about 200,000 distinct CDR3 sequences, 65% of which appear only once. Sequencing was done on a sample of peripheral blood. Receptors originate from a woman in her fifties or sixties with primary liver carcinoma and hepatitis B virus infection.

The chain's CDR3 is CASSYFLGGTSKYF. The DNA for the CDR3 is TGTGCCAGCAGTTACTTCCTAGGGGGGACTTCCAAGTACTTC. The chain carries TRBV6-5 and TRBJ2-7; either TRBD1 or TRBD2 may fit D (6 bases each). The CDR3 is 14 amino acids. V lost 1 base and J lost 11, with 18 bases in between. Germline V lookup: CDR1 MNHEY, CDR2 SVGAGI.

Notes on this clonotype: A clone one base away is much larger, so this may be a read error. The CDR3 spells CASNQTGGRDGDTQYF. CDR3 in DNA: TGTGCCAGCAACCAAACCGGGGGGCGTGACGGAGATACGCAGTATTTT. The rearrangement joins TRBV4-2 to TRBJ2-3; the D gene is possibly TRBD2 (7 bases). The CDR3 is made up of 16 amino acids. Germline loops: CDR1 LGHNA, CDR2 YNFKEQ.

The J gene is TRBJ2-1, the V gene TRBV10-3; 7 bases agree with TRBD2. The germline V gene encodes CDR1 ENHRY and CDR2 SYGVKD. With V trimmed by 2 bases and J by 5 bases, 15 bases remained unmatched. The CDR3 length is 18 residues. CDR3 in amino acids: CAISEPGRTSAGDNEQFF. CDR3 nucleotide sequence: TGTGCCATCAGTGAGCCGGGGCGAACTAGCGCTGGGGACAATGAGCAGTTCTTC.

The genes are TRBV29-1 and TRBJ2-5; weak D call: TRBD2 (6 bases). The CDR3 sequence is 16 residues long. CDR1 and CDR2 (germline): SQVTM, ANQGSEA. V lost 7 bases and J 7 bases, leaving 28 bases between the germline ends. The CDR3 region is CSGNSGASVFLGTQYF. CDR3 DNA: TGCAGCGGGAATTCCGGGGCTAGCGTTTTTTTGGGGACCCAGTACTTC.

About this clonotype: This clone may be a read error of a much larger clone one base away. The chain links TRBV6-1 to TRBJ2-1, with D unresolved. Germline V CDR1 and CDR2: MNHNS, SASEGT. V gave up 0 bases and J gave up 9 bases, with 9 bases separating them. This CDR3 has 13 amino acids. The CDR3 DNA is TGTGCCAGCAGTGAAGCAGGGATCAGTGAGCAGTTCTTC. Protein: CASSEAGISEQFF.

Concerning this clonotype: An end of the junction does not agree with germline; a read error may underlie this. The chain recombines TRBV10-2 with TRBJ2-2, with 9 nucleotides matching TRBD2. Looked up from germline, CDR1 is WSHSY and CDR2 is SAAADI. The CDR3 is 16 amino acids. CDR3 in DNA: TGCGCCAGCAGTACCCAGCGGGAGGACTACACTGGGGAGCTGTTTTTT. This sequence encodes CASSTQREDYTGELFF.

The chain recombines TRBV24-1 with TRBJ2-3, with D maybe TRBD1 (6 bases). V was pared by 1 base and J by 5 bases, with 9 bases between. The CDR3 runs 14 residues. Looked up from germline, CDR1 is KGHDR and CDR2 is SFDVKD. The CDR3 sequence is CATSDFKGVDTQYF. The CDR3 coding sequence is TGTGCCACCAGTGATTTCAAGGGGGTAGATACGCAGTATTTT.

CDR3 residues: CASSLGGFSPGYTF. Here the CDR3 DNA reads TGTGCCAGCAGCTTAGGGGGCTTTAGCCCTGGCTACACCTTC. The V and J genes are TRBV7-8 and TRBJ1-2, with D possibly TRBD1 on 5 matching bases. CDR3 length: 14 residues. V dropped 1 base and J dropped 7 bases, with 13 bases sitting between them. CDR1 and CDR2 from the germline V gene are SGHVS and FQNEAQ.

Details on this clonotype: A much larger clone lies one base from this, so it may be a read error. The chain joins TRBV12-3 or TRBV12-4 to TRBJ1-6, with D maybe TRBD1 (5 bases). Trimming took 4 bases from V and 6 from J, leaving 10 bases between them. The CDR3 covers 14 residues. The CDR3 coding sequence is TGTGCCAGCAGTTCCCGGGGCCTTAATTCACCCCTCCACTTT. Its translation: CASSSRGLNSPLHF.

Remarks on this clonotype: A much larger clone lies a single base off, so this may be a read error. In this CDR3 the conserved last residue, phenylalanine or tryptophan, is missing, so a read error is likely. The chain carries TRBV12-3 or TRBV12-4 and TRBJ1-2, with 12 bases matching TRBD1. The CDR3 totals 15 residues. V lost 5 bases and J lost 7; bases outside the gene matches: 8. CDR3 in amino acids: CASSLGGQGASGYTS. The CDR3 DNA is TGTGCCAGCAGTCTGGGGGGACAGGGGGCTAGTGGCTACACCTCC.

There are a few counts of this clonotype. The chain uses TRBV30 and TRBJ2-5; a possible D gene is TRBD2 (6 bases). This CDR3 is built from 13 residues. Germline assignment: CDR1 GTSNPN and CDR2 SVGIG (reference sequence). V was cut by 7 bases and J by 1 base, with 13 bases left in between. This CDR3 is CASHGSIQETQYF. DNA for the CDR3: TGTGCCTCACACGGGAGCATCCAAGAGACCCAGTACTTC.

Regarding this clonotype: Likely a read error: the CDR3 ends without its conserved phenylalanine or tryptophan. The gene calls are TRBV11-2 and TRBJ2-1; D not resolved. This CDR3 has 15 amino acids. The V gene's germline CDR1 is SGHAT and CDR2 FQNNGV. Here the CDR3 DNA reads TGTGCAAGCAGCTTCACTTGCGGAAGGTACAATGAGCAGTTCCTC. Protein sequence: CASSFTCGRYNEQFL.

J is TRBJ1-1 and V is TRBV6-2 or TRBV6-3; D remains ambiguous. The germline V and J ends were trimmed by 2 bases and 3 bases, with 22 bases remaining between them. Germline V gives CDR1 MNHEY, CDR2 SVGEGT. The CDR3 sequence is 18 residues long. Here the CDR3 reads CASSYPFPRAATDTEAFF. The CDR3 nucleotides are TGTGCCAGCAGTTACCCTTTTCCGCGGGCAGCCACGGACACTGAAGCTTTCTTT.

The gene calls are TRBV5-1 and TRBJ2-1; 8 bases match TRBD2. V shed 4 bases and J 8 bases; nucleotides not matched to a gene: 11. From germline, CDR1 is SGHRS and CDR2 YFSETQ. The CDR3 totals 15 residues. The CDR3 DNA is TGCGCCAGCAGCGGGACGGGAGGGACTTGGGATGAGCAGTTCTTC. Protein: CASSGTGGTWDEQFF.

The chain is built from TRBV11-3 and TRBJ2-3; 7 nucleotides match TRBD2. The V and J ends lost 6 bases and 4 bases, in that order; junction bases with no gene match: 13. The CDR3 extends over 16 amino acids. Germline loops: CDR1 SGHNT, CDR2 YENEEA. The CDR3 coding sequence is TGTGCCAGCAGTTTAATGTCGGCGGGAGCTGCAGATACGCAGTATTTT. It codes for CASSLMSAGAADTQYF.

The gene calls are TRBV5-1 and TRBJ1-1; D gene ambiguous. Trimming stripped 1 base from V and 1 base from J, with 8 bases between. This CDR3 spans 14 amino acids. The germline V gene encodes CDR1 SGHRS and CDR2 YFSETQ. The CDR3 DNA is TGCGCCAGCAGCTTGCGCCAGCCGAACACTGAAGCTTTCTTT. Residues: CASSLRQPNTEAFF. The full variable domain, rest sourced from reference TRBV5-1 and TRBJ1-1, is KAGVTQTPRYLIKTRGQQVTLSCSPISGHRSVSWYQQTPGQGLQFLFEYFSETQRNKGNFPGRFSGRQFSNSRSEMNVSTLELGDSALYLCASSLRQPNTEAFFGQGTRLTVV.

The table lists this clonotype with a count of one. At one end the junction does not follow the germline gene, possibly because of a read error. The V call is TRBV29-1, the J call TRBJ2-7, with D possibly being TRBD1 or TRBD2 (5 bases each). This CDR3 has 12 residues. Germline V lookup: CDR1 SQVTM, CDR2 ANQGSEA. The CDR3: CSVVGGSYEQFF. Here the CDR3 DNA reads TGCAGCGTTGTTGGGGGATCCTACGAACAATTCTTC.

A note on this clonotype: A much larger clone sits a single nucleotide away, making a read error possible. This chain uses TRBV28 with TRBJ2-7; either TRBD1 or TRBD2 may supply D (5 bases each). Trimming took off 5 bases at V and 3 bases at J, with 14 bases between the two ends. The CDR3 sequence is 14 residues long. CDR1 is MDHEN, CDR2 SYDVKM, per germline. The CDR3 DNA reads as TGTGCCAGCAGTGCCCCGGGACGCAGCTACGAGCAGTACTTC. This translates into CASSAPGRSYEQYF.

The chain carries TRBV5-1 and TRBJ2-1; 7 bases map to TRBD1. The J segment lost 7 bases and the V segment lost 0 bases, leaving 1 base of the junction unmatched. The CDR3 length is 13 residues. CDR1 SGHRS and CDR2 YFSETQ come from the germline V gene. The CDR3 DNA reads as TGCGCCAGCAGCTTGGAGGGGGCGAATGAGCAGTTCTTC. It codes for CASSLEGANEQFF.

This chain connects TRBV10-2 to TRBJ2-7, with no clear D. The CDR3 totals 11 residues. V was cut by 2 bases and J by 12 bases, with 11 bases left in between. Germline values: CDR1 WSHSY, CDR2 SAAADI. The CDR3 coding sequence is TGCGCCAGCAGTGAGGGCCCAGTTCGGTACTTC. It specifies CASSEGPVRYF.

Regarding this clonotype: This may be a read error: a much more frequent sequence differs by one nucleotide. The chain has TRBV14 and TRBJ2-3, with D perhaps matching TRBD2 (5 bases). There are 17 residues in the CDR3. CDR1 is SGHDN, CDR2 FVKESK, per germline. V lost 3 bases and J 6 bases, leaving 22 bases between the germline ends. The CDR3 sequence: CASSHSQRGNVLDTQYF. CDR3 DNA sequence: TGTGCCAGCAGCCATTCTCAACGAGGGAACGTACTGGATACGCAGTATTTT.

Notes on this clonotype: With a much larger clone just one base away, this may be a read error. The rearrangement uses TRBV6-5 and TRBJ2-7, with D perhaps TRBD2 (7 bases). Looked up from germline, CDR1 is MNHEY and CDR2 is SVGAGI. The CDR3 totals 16 residues. Trimming stripped 8 bases from V and 3 bases from J, with 23 bases between. The CDR3 loop is CASRSKRGASGYEQYF. Written as DNA, the CDR3 is TGTGCCAGCCGCTCCAAGAGGGGGGCTAGCGGCTACGAGCAGTACTTC.

With respect to this clonotype: A much larger clonotype is one base distant, so this may be a read error. The chain recombines TRBV4-1 with TRBJ1-1; possible D gene TRBD1, 5 bases. CDR3 size: 16 residues. CDR1 MGHRA and CDR2 YSYEKL come from the germline V gene. The chain's CDR3 is CASSQDKYRMNTVAFF. The CDR3 DNA reads as TGCGCCAGCAGCCAAGATAAGTACAGGATGAACACTGTAGCTTTCTTT.

The sample holds many counts of this clonotype. The chain uses TRBV7-9 and TRBJ1-2, with unresolved D. V was shortened by 0 bases and J by 1 base, with 0 bases between the two germline ends. The CDR3 sequence is 12 residues long. The germline CDR1 and CDR2 sequences are SEHNR and FQNEAQ (reference sequence). CDR3 sequence reads: CASSLANYGYTF. CDR3 bases: TGTGCCAGCAGCTTAGCTAACTATGGCTACACCTTC.

Note on this clonotype: One end of the junction does not line up with germline, which may come from a read error. In nucleotides, the CDR3 is TGTGCCAGCAGTTCGGCCGCGCGGACGGGGAACACCGGGGAGCTGTCTTTC. This codes for CASSSAARTGNTGELSF. The rearrangement links TRBV5-4 to TRBJ2-2; tentative D call: TRBD2 (5 bases). This CDR3 has 17 residues. Germline V CDR1 and CDR2: SGHNT, YYREEE (reference sequence).

This clonotype was counted once. This could be a read error, since a much larger clone is one nucleotide away. The chain employs TRBV14 and TRBJ1-2; a weak D match, TRBD1 (5 bases). CDR3 length: 14 residues. Germline V gene lookup returns CDR1 SGHDN and CDR2 FVKESK. Trimming pared 1 base from V and 7 bases from J, leaving 13 bases between. The CDR3 spells CASSQGGVGVGYTF. The CDR3 DNA is TGTGCCAGCAGCCAAGGAGGGGTTGGAGTTGGCTACACCTTC.

This clonotype was detected once. In nucleotides, the CDR3 is TGTGCCAGTTCTCCCTTACGTATCGCTAGCGGGACGTCAGATACGCAGTATTTT. Amino acids: CASSPLRIASGTSDTQYF. The genes are TRBV28 and TRBJ2-3; 9 nucleotides align to TRBD2. The length of the CDR3 is 18 residues. Germline V gives CDR1 MDHEN, CDR2 SYDVKM. Trimming removed 9 bases from V and 4 bases from J; junction bases left unmatched: 20.

The chain has TRBV30 and TRBJ2-3; no clear D. Trimming removed 3 bases from V and 7 bases from J, with 8 bases in between. The CDR3 extends over 11 amino acids. Germline values: CDR1 GTSNPN, CDR2 SVGIG (reference sequence). The CDR3 loop reads CAWRWSYTQYF. In DNA form, the CDR3 reads TGTGCCTGGAGATGGTCATATACGCAGTATTTT.

As concerns this clonotype: Being one base from a much bigger clone, this may be a read error. The J gene is TRBJ2-1, the V gene TRBV7-9; D is uncertain. The V gene's germline CDR1 is SEHNR and CDR2 FQNEAQ (reference sequence). V lost 5 bases and J 6 bases, leaving 11 bases between the germline ends. This CDR3 spans 13 amino acids. The CDR3 loop reads CASSSRRANEQFF. CDR3 coding DNA: TGTGCCAGCAGCAGCAGACGAGCCAATGAGCAGTTCTTC.

This clonotype was picked up many times. The chain carries TRBV12-3 or TRBV12-4 and TRBJ2-1, with TRBD2 matching over 13 bases. Trimming at V came to 5 bases and at J to 0 bases, leaving 10 bases not matched to a gene. This CDR3 contains 19 residues. CDR3 sequence (DNA): TGTGCCAGCAGTCCCGGACTAGCGGGAGCCCCTAGCTCCTACAATGAGCAGTTCTTC. This translates into CASSPGLAGAPSSYNEQFF.

Regarding this clonotype: The germline gene is not matched at one end of the junction; a read error may be the cause. The J gene is TRBJ2-2, the V gene TRBV6-1; D could derive from TRBD1 or TRBD2 (5 bases each). Per the germline V gene, CDR1 is MNHNS and CDR2 is SASEGT. The CDR3 runs to 15 residues. CDR3 coding DNA: TGTGCCAGCAGTTTGACCGCCCTGGACACCGGGGAGCTGTTATTT. Encoded protein: CASSLTALDTGELLF.

This clonotype has a count of ten or more. The V gene is TRBV6-1, the J gene TRBJ2-5; 9 bases are a match to TRBD2. In germline, CDR1 is MNHNS, CDR2 SASEGT. With V trimmed by 8 bases and J by 1 base, 8 bases remained unmatched. CDR3 size: 15 residues. The CDR3 here is CASGRASGIQETQYF. DNA for the CDR3: TGTGCCAGCGGACGGGCTAGCGGGATCCAAGAGACCCAGTACTTC.